These 9 T cell receptor beta chains were sequenced from one sample in a study of cytomegalovirus exposure and HLA in healthy donors. PCR was performed using 60 Vbeta and 13 Jbeta primers. Assay: immunoSEQ multiplex PCR; the TCRdb copy retains only in-frame clones and omits some. Found here are about 130,000 clones, around 81% of them singletons; the top ten hold around 0.67%. Sequencing was performed on PBMCs. These receptors were obtained from a man younger than 35 in good health and CMV-seronegative.

The chain links TRBV9 to TRBJ1-1; D may be TRBD1 (5 bases). This CDR3 is 14 amino acids long. V lost 2 bases to trimming and J lost 1 base, with 9 bases between them. Germline V gene lookup returns CDR1 SGDLS and CDR2 YYNGEE. The DNA of the CDR3 is TGTGCCAGCAGCGTTCAGGGAACGAACACTGAAGCTTTCTTT. It specifies CASSVQGTNTEAFF. Looking up the rest from reference TRBV9 and TRBJ1-1 gives the full variable domain: DSGVTQTPKHLITATGQRVTLRCSPRSGDLSVYWYQQSLDQGLQFLIQYYNGEERAKGNILERFSAQQFPDLHSELNLSSLELGDSALYFCASSVQGTNTEAFFGQGTRLTVV.

V gene TRBV2 combines with J gene TRBJ2-2; D unresolved. This CDR3 has 14 amino acids. The V and J ends lost 8 bases and 6 bases respectively, with 16 bases between them. Germline V CDR1 and CDR2: SNHLY, FYNNEI. The CDR3 coding sequence is TGTGCCAGCGGTGGCACCGGCGGCCCCGGGGAGCTGTTTTTT. Its protein product is CASGGTGGPGELFF.

The gene calls are TRBV6-4 and TRBJ1-1; 7 bases map to TRBD1. V shed 6 bases, J shed 5 bases, and the junction held 6 bases outside the gene matches. Germline V lookup: CDR1 MRHNA, CDR2 SNTAGT. CDR3 length: 13 residues. The CDR3 here is CASSETGRTEAFF. DNA of the CDR3: TGTGCCAGCAGCGAGACAGGGAGGACTGAAGCTTTCTTT.

The chain couples TRBV4-2 to TRBJ1-1, with 7 nucleotides matching TRBD1. V lost 1 base, J lost 3 bases, and 2 bases stayed unmatched. CDR1 is LGHNA, CDR2 YNFKEQ, per germline. The CDR3 consists of 14 residues. This CDR3 is CASSQGGQYTEAFF. The CDR3 bases are TGTGCCAGCAGCCAAGGGGGACAGTACACTGAAGCTTTCTTT.

V usage is TRBV15 and J usage is TRBJ1-1; the match to TRBD1 covers 10 bases. CDR3 length equals 18 residues. V lost 3 bases and J lost 4; bases outside the gene matches: 14. Germline V gene sequence: CDR1 LNHNV, CDR2 YYDKDF (reference sequence). CDR3 sequence: CATSRGFGTGEKGTEAFF. CDR3 bases: TGTGCCACCAGCAGGGGGTTTGGGACAGGGGAGAAGGGCACTGAAGCTTTCTTT.

This rearrangement joins TRBV30 to TRBJ1-1; D gene uncertain. This CDR3 contains 13 residues. Germline CDR1 reads GTSNPN; CDR2 reads SVGIG (reference sequence). V was pared by 0 bases and J by 7 bases, with 12 bases between. This chain's CDR3 is CAWSVAGPHEAFF. The CDR3, as DNA: TGTGCCTGGAGTGTAGCGGGTCCCCATGAAGCTTTCTTT.

The chain is built from TRBV9 and TRBJ1-1; D might be TRBD1 (6 bases). This CDR3 spans 17 amino acids. Trimming removed 1 base from V and 2 bases from J, with 18 bases in between. Germline assignment: CDR1 SGDLS and CDR2 YYNGEE. Here the CDR3 reads CASSVLEVDRLNTEAFF. As DNA, the CDR3 is TGTGCCAGCAGCGTACTAGAGGTGGACAGATTAAACACTGAAGCTTTCTTT. The full variable domain, in which reference TRBV9 and TRBJ1-1 provide the parts outside the CDR3, is DSGVTQTPKHLITATGQRVTLRCSPRSGDLSVYWYQQSLDQGLQFLIQYYNGEERAKGNILERFSAQQFPDLHSELNLSSLELGDSALYFCASSVLEVDRLNTEAFFGQGTRLTVV.

The rearrangement joins TRBV5-6 to TRBJ1-1, with 8 bases fitting TRBD1. Germline CDR1 SGHDT, CDR2 YYEEEE. After removal of 3 bases from V and 1 base from J, the junction contained 5 bases not matched to a gene. This CDR3 has 15 amino acids. CDR3 coding DNA: TGTGCCAGCAGCTCGAGTGACAGGGGGAACACTGAAGCTTTCTTT. Translation: CASSSSDRGNTEAFF.

The chain recombines TRBV7-2 with TRBJ1-1; TRBD1 aligns across 7 bases. V gave up 4 bases and J gave up 1 base; unmatched junction bases: 6. CDR1 and CDR2 (germline): SGHTA, FQGNSA. This CDR3 region has 15 residues. CDR3 DNA sequence: TGTGCCAGCAGCTCGACAGGGTTGGGGAACACTGAAGCTTTCTTT. Its protein is CASSSTGLGNTEAFF.